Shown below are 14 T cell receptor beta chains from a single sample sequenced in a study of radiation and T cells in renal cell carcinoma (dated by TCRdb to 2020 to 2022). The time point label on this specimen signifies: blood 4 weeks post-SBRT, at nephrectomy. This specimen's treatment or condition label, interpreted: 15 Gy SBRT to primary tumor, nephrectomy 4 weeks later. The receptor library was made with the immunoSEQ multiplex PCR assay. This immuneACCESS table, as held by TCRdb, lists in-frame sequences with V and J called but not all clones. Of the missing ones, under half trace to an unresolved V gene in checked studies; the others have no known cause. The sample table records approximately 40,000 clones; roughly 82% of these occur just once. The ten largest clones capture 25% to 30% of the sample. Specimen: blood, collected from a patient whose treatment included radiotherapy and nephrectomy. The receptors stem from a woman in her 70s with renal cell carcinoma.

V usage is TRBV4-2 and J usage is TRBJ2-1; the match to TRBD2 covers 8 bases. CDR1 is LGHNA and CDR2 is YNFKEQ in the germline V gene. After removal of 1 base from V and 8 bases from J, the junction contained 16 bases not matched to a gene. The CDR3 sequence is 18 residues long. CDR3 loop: CASSQAGLAGTLGDEQFF. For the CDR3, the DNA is TGTGCCAGCAGCCAAGCTGGGCTAGCGGGTACCTTAGGGGATGAGCAGTTCTTC.

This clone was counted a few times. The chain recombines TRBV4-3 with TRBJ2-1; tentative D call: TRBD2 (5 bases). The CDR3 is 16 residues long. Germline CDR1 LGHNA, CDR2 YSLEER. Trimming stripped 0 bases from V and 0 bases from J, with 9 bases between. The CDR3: CASSQDSGSSYNEQFF. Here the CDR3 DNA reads TGCGCCAGCAGCCAAGACTCGGGGAGCTCCTACAATGAGCAGTTCTTC.

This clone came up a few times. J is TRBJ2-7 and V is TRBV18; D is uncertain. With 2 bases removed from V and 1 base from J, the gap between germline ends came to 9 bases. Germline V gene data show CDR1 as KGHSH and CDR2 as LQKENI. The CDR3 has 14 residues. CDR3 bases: TGTGCCAGCTCACCATTGGATCTGTCCTACGAGCAGTACTTC. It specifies CASSPLDLSYEQYF.

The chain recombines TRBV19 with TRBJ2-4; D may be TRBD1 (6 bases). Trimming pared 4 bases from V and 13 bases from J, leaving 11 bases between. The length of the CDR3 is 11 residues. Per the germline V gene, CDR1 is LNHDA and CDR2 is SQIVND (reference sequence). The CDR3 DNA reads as TGTGCCAGTAGTAACGGACAGCCACAGTACTTC. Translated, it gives CASSNGQPQYF.

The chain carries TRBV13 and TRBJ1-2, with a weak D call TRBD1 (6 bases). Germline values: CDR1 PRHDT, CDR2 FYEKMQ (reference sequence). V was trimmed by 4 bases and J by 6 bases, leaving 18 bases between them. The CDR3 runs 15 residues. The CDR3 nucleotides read TGTGCCAGCAGCTCCCAAGCAGGGGAGTATAATGGCTACACCTTC. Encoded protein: CASSSQAGEYNGYTF.

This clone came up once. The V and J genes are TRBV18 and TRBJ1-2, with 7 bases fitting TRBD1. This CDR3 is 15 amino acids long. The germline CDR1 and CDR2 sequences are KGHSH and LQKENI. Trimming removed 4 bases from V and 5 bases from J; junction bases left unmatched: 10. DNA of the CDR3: TGTGCCAGCTCACAAGACAGGGAGGCGGGTTATGGCTACACCTTC. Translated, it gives CASSQDREAGYGYTF.

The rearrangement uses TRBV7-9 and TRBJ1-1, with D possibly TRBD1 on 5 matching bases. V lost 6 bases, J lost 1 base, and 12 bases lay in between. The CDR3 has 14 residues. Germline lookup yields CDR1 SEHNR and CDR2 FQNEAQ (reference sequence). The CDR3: CASSRPGGNTEAFF. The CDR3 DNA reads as TGTGCCAGCAGTCGGCCCGGGGGGAACACTGAAGCTTTCTTT.

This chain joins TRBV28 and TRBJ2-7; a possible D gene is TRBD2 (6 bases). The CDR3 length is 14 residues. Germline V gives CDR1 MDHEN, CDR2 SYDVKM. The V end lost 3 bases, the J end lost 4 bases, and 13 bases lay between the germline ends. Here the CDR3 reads CASSLGLSTYEQYF. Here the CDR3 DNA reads TGTGCCAGCAGTTTGGGACTGTCGACTTACGAGCAGTACTTC.

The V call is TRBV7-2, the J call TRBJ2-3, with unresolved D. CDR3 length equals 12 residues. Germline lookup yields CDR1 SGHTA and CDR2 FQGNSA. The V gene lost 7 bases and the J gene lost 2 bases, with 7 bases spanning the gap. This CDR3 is CASTSATDTQYF. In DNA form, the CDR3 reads TGTGCCAGCACTTCCGCCACAGATACGCAGTATTTT. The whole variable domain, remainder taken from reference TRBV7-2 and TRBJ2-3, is GAGVSQSPSNKVTEKGKDVELRCDPISGHTALYWYRQSLGQGLEFLIYFQGNSAPDKSGLPSDRFSAERTGGSVSTLTIQRTQQEDSAVYLCASTSATDTQYFGPGTRLTVL.

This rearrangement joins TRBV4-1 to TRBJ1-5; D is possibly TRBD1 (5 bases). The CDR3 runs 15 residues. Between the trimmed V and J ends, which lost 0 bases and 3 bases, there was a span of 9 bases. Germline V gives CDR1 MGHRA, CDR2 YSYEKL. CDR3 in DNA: TGCGCCAGCAGCCAAGAAGGGGTTAACAATCAGCCCCAGCATTTT. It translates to CASSQEGVNNQPQHF.

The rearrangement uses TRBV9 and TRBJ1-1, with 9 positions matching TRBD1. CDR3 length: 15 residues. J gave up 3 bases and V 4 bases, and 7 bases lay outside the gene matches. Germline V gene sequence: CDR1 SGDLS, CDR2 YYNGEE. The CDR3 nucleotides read TGTGCCAGCAGCAGAGGACAGGGGACTGACACTGAAGCTTTCTTT. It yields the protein CASSRGQGTDTEAFF.

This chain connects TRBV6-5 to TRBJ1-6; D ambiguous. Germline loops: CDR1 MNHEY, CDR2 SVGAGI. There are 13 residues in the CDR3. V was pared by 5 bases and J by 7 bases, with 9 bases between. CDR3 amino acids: CASSRSDNSPLHF. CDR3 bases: TGTGCCAGCAGTCGCTCAGACAATTCACCCCTCCACTTT.

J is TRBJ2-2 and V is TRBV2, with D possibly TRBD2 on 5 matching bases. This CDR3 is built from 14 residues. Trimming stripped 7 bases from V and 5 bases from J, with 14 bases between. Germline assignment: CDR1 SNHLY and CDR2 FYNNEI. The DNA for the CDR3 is TGTGCCAGCACACCTCGGGGTCTAACCGGGGAGCTGTTTTTT. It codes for CASTPRGLTGELFF. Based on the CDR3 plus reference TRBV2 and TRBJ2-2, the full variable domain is EPEVTQTPSHQVTQMGQEVILRCVPISNHLYFYWYRQILGQKVEFLVSFYNNEISEKSEIFDDQFSVERPDGSNFTLKIRSTKLEDSAMYFCASTPRGLTGELFFGEGSRLTVL.

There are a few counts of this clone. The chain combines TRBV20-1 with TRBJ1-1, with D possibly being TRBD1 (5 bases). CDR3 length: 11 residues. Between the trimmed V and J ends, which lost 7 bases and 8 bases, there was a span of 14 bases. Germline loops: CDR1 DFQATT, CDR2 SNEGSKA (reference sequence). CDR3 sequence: CSVAGLEEAFF. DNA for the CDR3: TGCAGTGTGGCGGGGCTAGAAGAAGCTTTCTTT.